This TCR beta chain is drawn from a study of control samples from healthy donors and cancer patients. Generated by immunoSEQ multiplex PCR, the TCRdb table keeps only in-frame clones and is missing some. Its listing shows some 180,000 clones. The TCR was taken from a woman younger than 45 in good health. Input material: blood.

CDR3 amino acids: CASSSPTSGGAVEQFF. CDR3 coding DNA: TGTGCCAGCAGTTCCCCCACTAGCGGGGGGGCCGTGGAGCAGTTCTTC. This chain links TRBV6-6 with TRBJ2-1; 13 positions match TRBD2. V lost 4 bases, J lost 10 bases, and 10 bases stayed unmatched. This CDR3 is 16 amino acids long. From germline, CDR1 is MNHNY and CDR2 SVGAGI (reference sequence).